This T cell receptor (beta chain) was captured by sequencing in a study of molecular identifiers for immune sequencing clone quantification. Study observations and caveats: Sizes of highly expanded clones could be underestimated through identical TCRs sharing a barcode. Detecting spiked Jurkat TCR RNA from one cell among more than 750,000 naive cells was reportedly possible. In naive cells, clones above 20 RNA copies held under 1% of molecules, whereas in effector cells they held over 98%.

V lost 4 bases, J lost 4 bases, and 15 bases lay in between. This CDR3 comprises 15 residues. Germline V gene sequence: CDR1 SGHDN, CDR2 FVKESK. TCRdb recomputed calls from the PCR reads with MiXCR, one row per CDR3 protein. The table has around 300,000 distinct CDR3 sequences, roughly 24% seen once. Many counts were recorded for this clonotype. Its specificity is not known. As CD8+CD4-CCR7+CD45RA+ cells, naive CD8 T cells were sorted. The genes are TRBV14 and TRBJ2-3; D may be TRBD2 (5 bases). This receptor was identified in a human donor in good health. Some libraries in this study had Jurkat cell RNA spiked in. The sample was naive CD8+ T cells from blood, with Jurkat cell RNA spiked in. Subset noted: FACS-sorted CD8+CD4-CCR7+CD45RA+ naive T cells. CDR3 nucleotides: TGTGCCAGCAGCCGAGAGGACTTCACCGCAGATACGCAGTATTTT. Protein sequence: CASSREDFTADTQYF.